The next 11 T cell receptor beta chains were all read from a single sample in a study of blood T cell repertoires in COVID-19. Assay used: immunoSEQ multiplex PCR; TCRdb lists only in-frame clones, some missing. The table lists approximately 300,000 clones, around nine tenths of them singletons. The sample was PBMCs or T cells enriched from blood (not recorded which). These receptors came from a woman in her late teens or twenties who had recovered from COVID-19.

This clone was recorded once. The rearrangement uses TRBV15 and TRBJ2-7; TRBD2 agrees at 8 bases. CDR3 length: 19 residues. Germline V gene sequence: CDR1 LNHNV, CDR2 YYDKDF (reference sequence). V shed 0 bases, J shed 2 bases, and the junction held 15 bases outside the gene matches. The CDR3 is CATSRDLGSGGPITYEQYF. The CDR3 coding sequence is TGTGCCACCAGCAGAGACCTAGGGAGCGGGGGACCCATTACCTACGAGCAGTACTTC.

V is TRBV7-6 and J is TRBJ2-1, with D possibly TRBD2 on 6 matching bases. V was clipped by 5 bases and J by 5 bases, with 19 bases between them. This CDR3 comprises 16 residues. CDR1 and CDR2 from the germline V gene are SGHVS and FNYEAQ. The CDR3 bases are TGTGCCAGCAGCGTCCGACTAGAAGGGACCGACAATGAGCAGTTCTTC. It is translated as CASSVRLEGTDNEQFF.

This chain links TRBV2 with TRBJ2-7; maybe TRBD2 (5 bases). This CDR3 has 13 residues. Looked up from germline, CDR1 is SNHLY and CDR2 is FYNNEI. V lost 8 bases and J 4 bases, leaving 15 bases between the germline ends. The CDR3 sequence is CASDPGYSYEQYF. The CDR3 nucleotides are TGTGCCAGCGACCCGGGGTACTCATACGAGCAGTACTTC.

This clone was found a few times. The genes are TRBV7-9 and TRBJ2-1; 7 bases map to TRBD2. The CDR3 spans 13 residues. The V segment lost 3 bases and the J segment 13 bases; nucleotides outside the gene matches: 9. CDR1 SEHNR and CDR2 FQNEAQ come from the germline V gene (reference sequence). The CDR3 DNA follows: TGTGCCAGCAGCTTCCATGAAGCGGGATCCCAGTTCTTC. This codes for CASSFHEAGSQFF.

The chain recombines TRBV19 with TRBJ2-2; D is possibly TRBD1 (6 bases). Germline V CDR1 and CDR2: LNHDA, SQIVND (reference sequence). V dropped 2 bases and J dropped 2 bases, with 15 bases sitting between them. The CDR3 is 17 amino acids. CDR3 in amino acids: CASSIFGAGANTGELFF. The CDR3 nucleotides read TGTGCCAGTAGTATATTCGGGGCAGGGGCCAACACCGGGGAGCTGTTTTTT.

The chain employs TRBV4-1 and TRBJ1-5; 8 bases are shared with TRBD1. V was pared by 3 bases and J by 6 bases, with 4 bases of the junction left unmatched. CDR3 size: 14 residues. Germline V gene lookup returns CDR1 MGHRA and CDR2 YSYEKL. CDR3 protein: CASSHQGAGQPQHF. The CDR3 DNA follows: TGCGCCAGCAGCCATCAGGGGGCCGGTCAGCCCCAGCATTTT.

For the CDR3, the DNA is TGTGCCAGCAGCATCGCGGGGGGACTTTACAATTCACCCCTCCACTTT. Residues: CASSIAGGLYNSPLHF. The chain uses TRBV5-6 and TRBJ1-6, with D perhaps matching TRBD1 (5 bases). Germline CDR1 SGHDT, CDR2 YYEEEE. The CDR3 spans 16 residues. V dropped 4 bases and J dropped 7 bases, with 18 bases sitting between them.

The chain carries TRBV30 and TRBJ1-6, with D perhaps TRBD1 (6 bases). The CDR3 loop spans 13 amino acids. Germline V gene data show CDR1 as GTSNPN and CDR2 as SVGIG (reference sequence). V lost 7 bases and J lost 5, with 12 bases in between. The CDR3: CASGHRDNSPLHF. As DNA, the CDR3 is TGTGCCTCGGGACATAGAGATAATTCACCCCTCCACTTT.

The chain couples TRBV30 to TRBJ1-2; 8 bases match TRBD1. Germline loops: CDR1 GTSNPN, CDR2 SVGIG (reference sequence). The length of the CDR3 is 15 residues. V dropped 0 bases and J dropped 5; count of bases not matched to a gene: 8. CDR3 DNA: TGTGCCTGGAGTGTACGGCGGACAGGGCGTTATGGCTACACCTTC. It specifies CAWSVRRTGRYGYTF.

The rearrangement uses TRBV19 and TRBJ2-3, with D possibly being TRBD1 (5 bases). Trimming removed 2 bases at V and 0 bases at J, with 6 bases between. The CDR3 sequence is 14 residues long. Per the germline V gene, CDR1 is LNHDA and CDR2 is SQIVND (reference sequence). The CDR3 DNA reads TGTGCCAGTAGTATACGACAGAGCACAGATACGCAGTATTTT. Encoded protein: CASSIRQSTDTQYF.

This clone turned up a few times. The chain carries TRBV6-5 and TRBJ2-7; a possible D gene is TRBD2 (6 bases). Germline V CDR1 and CDR2: MNHEY, SVGAGI. The CDR3 has 12 amino acids. V was cut by 8 bases and J by 1 base, with 9 bases left in between. The DNA for the CDR3 is TGTGCCAGCGGTAGCGGATCCTACGAGCAGTACTTC. Translating it yields CASGSGSYEQYF.